What follows are 23 T cell receptor beta chains derived from one specimen sequenced in a study of siplizumab effects on memory and regulatory T cells. Profiled with immunoSEQ multiplex PCR; TCRdb holds only in-frame clones, not every one. The table includes about 100,000 clones, 80% to 95% detected once. Sample: CD4+ T cells sorted from blood. The source of these receptors is a human donor in good health.

This clone appeared once. The chain uses TRBV19 and TRBJ1-2; TRBD1 agrees at 9 bases. Germline V gene data show CDR1 as LNHDA and CDR2 as SQIVND (reference sequence). There are 15 residues in the CDR3. The V and J ends lost 4 bases and 5 bases, in that order; junction bases with no gene match: 8. The CDR3, as DNA: TGTGCCAGTAGTACGTACAGGGGGCGTGGATATGGCTACACCTTC. Its translation: CASSTYRGRGYGYTF.

The V and J genes are TRBV10-3 and TRBJ1-2; 7 positions agree with TRBD1. CDR1 ENHRY and CDR2 SYGVKD come from the germline V gene. The CDR3 is made up of 12 amino acids. Unmatched junction bases numbered 10, after V lost 11 bases and J lost 7 bases. The CDR3 DNA is TGTGCCGCAGGGGAGGGGGCAAGTGGCTACACCTTC. Protein: CAAGEGASGYTF.

The chain carries TRBV15 and TRBJ1-2; D not resolved. The CDR3 sequence is 14 residues long. Germline V gives CDR1 LNHNV, CDR2 YYDKDF (reference sequence). Trimming took off 0 bases at V and 4 bases at J, with 9 bases between the two ends. The CDR3 is CATSREISSYGYTF. The CDR3 DNA sequence: TGTGCCACCAGCAGAGAAATTAGTAGCTATGGCTACACCTTC.

The V gene is TRBV19, the J gene TRBJ1-2; 11 nucleotides match TRBD1. Per germline, CDR1 LNHDA and CDR2 SQIVND (reference sequence). The CDR3 runs 15 residues. The ends lost 6 bases at V and 7 bases at J; junction bases unmatched: 10. The CDR3 DNA reads as TGTGCCAGTAGCCCCTCAATTGGGACAGGGGGTGGCTACACCTTC. Residues: CASSPSIGTGGGYTF.

The rearrangement joins TRBV21-1 to TRBJ1-5; TRBD1 is the table's D call, not checked against the DNA. TRBV21-1 corresponds to a pseudogene. The CDR3 loop spans 17 amino acids. CDR3 amino acids: CASSKALRTDSNQPQHF. CDR3 bases: TGTGCCAGCAGCAAAGCGCTTAGGACAGATAGCAATCAGCCCCAGCATTTT.

The V call is TRBV5-4, the J call TRBJ1-2, with D perhaps matching TRBD1 (6 bases). V was cut by 3 bases and J by 2 bases, with 14 bases left in between. CDR3 length equals 15 residues. CDR1 and CDR2 from the germline V gene are SGHNT and YYREEE (reference sequence). The CDR3 DNA reads as TGTGCCAGCAGCTCCCCTACAGGGTCGAACTATGGCTACACCTTC. It encodes CASSSPTGSNYGYTF.

The table lists this clone with a count of one. The chain combines TRBV11-1 with TRBJ1-4; no clear D gene. Trimming removed 4 bases from V and 2 bases from J, with 5 bases in between. Per germline, CDR1 SGHAT and CDR2 FQDESV (reference sequence). The CDR3 extends over 13 amino acids. Here the CDR3 DNA reads TGTGCCAGCAGCTGGGAGACTAATGAAAAACTGTTTTTT. Translated, it gives CASSWETNEKLFF.

The chain is built from TRBV5-6 and TRBJ1-2; unclear D gene. In germline, CDR1 is SGHDT, CDR2 YYEEEE. This CDR3 is built from 14 residues. V was shortened by 1 base and J by 4 bases, with 11 bases between the two germline ends. The DNA for the CDR3 is TGTGCCAGCAGCTTGCAAAGGCAGAGCTATGGCTACACCTTC. Encoded protein: CASSLQRQSYGYTF. Full variable domain (missing parts from reference TRBV5-6 and TRBJ1-2): DAGVTQSPTHLIKTRGQQVTLRCSPKSGHDTVSWYQQALGQGPQFIFQYYEEEERQRGNFPDRFSGHQFPNYSSELNVNALLLGDSALYLCASSLQRQSYGYTFGSGTRLTVV.

The V gene is TRBV9, the J gene TRBJ2-3; D may correspond to TRBD1 or TRBD2 (5 bases each). The CDR3 consists of 15 residues. Germline V CDR1 and CDR2: SGDLS, YYNGEE. Trimming pared 4 bases from V and 6 bases from J, leaving 18 bases between. The chain's CDR3 is CASSRGRAPPDTQYF. The DNA for the CDR3 is TGTGCCAGCAGCCGGGGACGGGCCCCGCCCGATACGCAGTATTTT.

The rearrangement joins TRBV10-3 to TRBJ2-7; 10 nucleotides align to TRBD2. CDR3 length: 14 amino acids. The germline CDR1 and CDR2 sequences are ENHRY and SYGVKD. With 5 bases clipped from V and 4 bases from J, the junction kept 5 bases outside the gene matches. CDR3 sequence (DNA): TGTGCCATCAGTAGCGGGGGGGCCGCATACGAGCAGTACTTC. As protein: CAISSGGAAYEQYF.

The CDR3 coding sequence is TGTGCCAGCAGCGGCGGGACAGCTGCTAATGAAAAACTGTTTTTT. Residues: CASSGGTAANEKLFF. V is TRBV9 and J is TRBJ1-4, with TRBD1 matching 7 bases. Germline V lookup: CDR1 SGDLS, CDR2 YYNGEE. The CDR3 runs to 15 residues. After removal of 3 bases from V and 3 bases from J, the junction contained 5 bases not matched to a gene.

The chain couples TRBV7-2 to TRBJ1-2; TRBD1 might be the D (6 bases). Germline V lookup: CDR1 SGHTA, CDR2 FQGNSA. The CDR3 is 12 residues long. Trimming removed 2 bases from V and 7 bases from J, with 8 bases in between. The CDR3 sequence is CASSLRGLGYTF. CDR3 DNA sequence: TGTGCCAGCAGCTTACGGGGGCTTGGCTACACCTTC. The full variable domain, completed using reference TRBV7-2 and TRBJ1-2, is GAGVSQSPSNKVTEKGKDVELRCDPISGHTALYWYRQSLGQGLEFLIYFQGNSAPDKSGLPSDRFSAERTGGSVSTLTIQRTQQEDSAVYLCASSLRGLGYTFGSGTRLTVV.

This rearrangement joins TRBV7-2 to TRBJ2-1; 8 bases map to TRBD2. V lost 5 bases to trimming and J lost 2 bases; unmatched junction nucleotides: 5. In germline, CDR1 is SGHTA, CDR2 FQGNSA. This CDR3 spans 15 amino acids. Here the CDR3 DNA reads TGTGCCAGCAGCGTCCGGGGGGGCACCTACAATGAGCAGTTCTTC. Encoded protein: CASSVRGGTYNEQFF.

V gene TRBV19 combines with J gene TRBJ1-5; 8 nucleotides agree with TRBD1. The V gene end was trimmed by 4 bases and the J gene end by 7 bases; junction bases not matched to a gene: 6. The CDR3 consists of 14 residues. From germline, CDR1 is LNHDA and CDR2 SQIVND (reference sequence). Here the CDR3 DNA reads TGTGCCAGTAGTACCTCAGGGGGCGGACAGCCCCAGCATTTT. This translates into CASSTSGGGQPQHF.

The chain employs TRBV7-3 and TRBJ1-6; 7 nucleotides match TRBD1. The CDR3 has 16 residues. The germline V gene has CDR1 SGHTA and CDR2 FQGTGA. V was clipped by 0 bases and J by 8 bases; unmatched bases: 7. This CDR3 reads CASSLTPRGSDSPLHF. The CDR3 nucleotides read TGTGCCAGCAGCTTAACCCCCAGGGGGTCGGATTCACCCCTCCACTTT.

J is TRBJ2-1 and V is TRBV5-1; 7 positions agree with TRBD1. The germline CDR1 and CDR2 sequences are SGHRS and YFSETQ. Trimming cost V 0 bases and J 8 bases; bases outside gene matches: 5. This CDR3 has 14 amino acids. This CDR3 reads CASSLEQGRDEQFF. Written as DNA, the CDR3 is TGCGCCAGCAGCTTGGAACAGGGGCGCGATGAGCAGTTCTTC.

The chain uses TRBV2 and TRBJ1-1; D ambiguous. Trimming removed 2 bases at V and 1 base at J, with 5 bases between. The CDR3 is made up of 13 amino acids. Germline CDR1 SNHLY, CDR2 FYNNEI. The CDR3 is CASSEMWNTEAFF. As DNA, the CDR3 is TGTGCCAGCAGTGAAATGTGGAACACTGAAGCTTTCTTT.

Comment on this clone: The CDR3 does not close with the conserved phenylalanine or tryptophan, likely indicating a read error. The DNA is omitted, as the CDR3 cannot be located on it reliably, and the CDR3 follows TCRdb's listing. The chain carries TRBV23-1 and TRBJ2-7. TRBV23-1 is reported as an ORF; its role is uncertain. The CDR3 comprises 10 residues, both ends counted. The CDR3 protein is CASSPPLDGL.

The sample holds one count of this clone. The rearrangement links TRBV7-6 to TRBJ2-5; maybe TRBD2 (7 bases). The germline V gene has CDR1 SGHVS and CDR2 FNYEAQ. V was clipped by 1 base and J by 5 bases, with 8 bases between them. The CDR3 consists of 13 residues. CDR3 DNA sequence: TGTGCCAGCAGCTTAGAGGGGGGGGAGACCCAGTACTTC. Translated, it gives CASSLEGGETQYF.

This CDR3 is CASSSAAGGYNQPQHF. CDR3 DNA sequence: TGTGCCAGCAGCTCGGCGGCGGGGGGTTACAATCAGCCCCAGCATTTT. This chain joins TRBV5-8 and TRBJ1-5; perhaps TRBD1 as D (5 bases). The CDR3 is 16 residues long. Germline V gene sequence: CDR1 SGHTS, CDR2 YDEGEE. Trimming took 3 bases from V and 3 from J, leaving 16 bases between them. The whole variable domain, remainder taken from reference TRBV5-8 and TRBJ1-5, is EAGVTQSPTHLIKTRGQQATLRCSPISGHTSVYWYQQALGLGLQFLLWYDEGEERNRGNFPPRFSGRQFPNYSSELNVNALELEDSALYLCASSSAAGGYNQPQHFGDGTRLSIL.

This clone was seen once. J is TRBJ1-1 and V is TRBV11-1; no clear D gene. The CDR3 totals 13 residues. The V gene lost 6 bases and the J gene lost 7 bases, with 15 bases spanning the gap. In germline, CDR1 is SGHAT, CDR2 FQDESV (reference sequence). The CDR3 nucleotides are TGTGCCAGCAGACCACGTTGGGAGGGTGAAGCTTTCTTT. Residues: CASRPRWEGEAFF.

The genes are TRBV4-1 and TRBJ1-4; D is unclear. The CDR3 runs 16 residues. Germline V gives CDR1 MGHRA, CDR2 YSYEKL. The ends were cut back, 4 bases at V and 4 bases at J, with 16 bases in the middle. The CDR3 bases are TGCGCCAGCAGCCCAGATGGGTTTTTCAGTAATGAAAAACTGTTTTTT. Residues: CASSPDGFFSNEKLFF.

This clone showed up many times. This chain joins TRBV10-3 and TRBJ1-2, with 9 bases identical to TRBD1. The CDR3 is 14 amino acids. Germline CDR1 reads ENHRY; CDR2 reads SYGVKD. V gave up 2 bases and J gave up 5 bases; unmatched junction bases: 3. CDR3 DNA: TGTGCCATCAGTGAGGGACAGGGGTATTATGGCTACACCTTC. Its translation: CAISEGQGYYGYTF.